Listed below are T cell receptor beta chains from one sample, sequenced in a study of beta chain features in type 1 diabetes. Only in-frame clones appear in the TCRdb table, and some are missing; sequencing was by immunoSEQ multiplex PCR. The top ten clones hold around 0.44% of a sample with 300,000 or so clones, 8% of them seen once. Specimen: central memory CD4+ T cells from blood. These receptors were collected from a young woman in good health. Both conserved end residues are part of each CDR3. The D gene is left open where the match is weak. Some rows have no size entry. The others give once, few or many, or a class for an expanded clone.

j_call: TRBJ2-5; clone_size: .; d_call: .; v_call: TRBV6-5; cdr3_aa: CASSPLGYQETQYF; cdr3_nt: TGTGCCAGCAGTCCCCTCGGCTACCAAGAGACCCAGTACTTC
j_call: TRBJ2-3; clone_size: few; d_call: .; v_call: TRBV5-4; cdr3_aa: CASSSPSYSTDTQYF; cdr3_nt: TGTGCCAGCAGCTCGCCCTCATACTCAACAGATACGCAGTATTTT
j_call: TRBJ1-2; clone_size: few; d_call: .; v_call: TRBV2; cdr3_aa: CASRAGSNYGYTF; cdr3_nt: TGTGCCAGCAGAGCAGGGTCTAACTATGGCTACACCTTC
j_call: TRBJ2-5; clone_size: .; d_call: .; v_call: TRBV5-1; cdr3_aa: CASSLGLAITETQYF; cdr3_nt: TGCGCCAGCAGCTTGGGGCTAGCCATAACAGAGACCCAGTACTTC
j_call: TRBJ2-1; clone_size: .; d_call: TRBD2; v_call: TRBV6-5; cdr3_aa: CASSYRRLASHEQFF; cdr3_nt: TGTGCCAGCAGTTACCGCCGACTAGCGTCCCATGAGCAGTTCTTC
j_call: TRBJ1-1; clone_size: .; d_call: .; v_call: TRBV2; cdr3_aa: CASSDAGEAFF; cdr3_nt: TGTGCCAGCAGTGACGCGGGGGAAGCTTTCTTT
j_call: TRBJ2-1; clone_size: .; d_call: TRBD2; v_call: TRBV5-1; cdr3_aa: CASSPSSTLNSGSYVEQFF; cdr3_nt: TGCGCCAGCAGCCCGTCCTCGACACTAAATAGCGGGAGTTACGTTGAGCAGTTCTTC
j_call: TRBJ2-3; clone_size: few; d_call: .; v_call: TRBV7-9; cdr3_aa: CASSSGLGTDTQYF; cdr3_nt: TGTGCCAGCAGCTCAGGGTTGGGAACAGATACGCAGTATTTT
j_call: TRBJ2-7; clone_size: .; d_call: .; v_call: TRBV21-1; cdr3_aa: CASSSRGRGGYEQYF; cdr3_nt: TGTGCCAGCAGCTCAAGGGGGAGGGGTGGCTACGAGCAGTACTTC
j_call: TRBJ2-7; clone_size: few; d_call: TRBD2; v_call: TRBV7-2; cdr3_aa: CASSLSSGSQYEQYF; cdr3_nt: TGTGCCAGCAGCTTATCCAGCGGGAGTCAATACGAGCAGTACTTC
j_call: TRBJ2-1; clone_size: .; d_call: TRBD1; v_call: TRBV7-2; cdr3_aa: CASSTRTGGTVNEQFF; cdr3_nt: TGTGCCAGCAGCACTCGGACAGGGGGGACTGTTAATGAGCAGTTCTTC
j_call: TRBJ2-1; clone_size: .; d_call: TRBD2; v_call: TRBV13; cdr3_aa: CASSSGTSGDNEQFF; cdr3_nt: TGTGCCAGCAGCTCGGGGACTAGCGGCGACAATGAGCAGTTCTTC
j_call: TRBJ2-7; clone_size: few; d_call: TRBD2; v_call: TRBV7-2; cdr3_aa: CASSLAPTGTSGGRQYF; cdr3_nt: TGTGCCAGCAGCTTAGCCCCCACCGGGACTAGCGGCGGGCGGCAGTACTTC
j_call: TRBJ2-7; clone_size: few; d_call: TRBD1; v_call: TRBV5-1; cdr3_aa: CASSGTGYEQYF; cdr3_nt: TGCGCCAGCTCCGGGACAGGCTACGAGCAGTACTTC
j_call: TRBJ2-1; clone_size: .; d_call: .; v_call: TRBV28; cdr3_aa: CASSFLPRGQSSHNEQFF; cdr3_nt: TGTGCCAGCAGTTTCCTGCCTAGAGGACAAAGCTCTCACAATGAGCAGTTCTTC
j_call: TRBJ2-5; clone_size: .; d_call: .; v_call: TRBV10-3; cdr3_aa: CAISVNYQETQYF; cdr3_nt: TGTGCCATCAGTGTGAACTACCAAGAGACCCAGTACTTC
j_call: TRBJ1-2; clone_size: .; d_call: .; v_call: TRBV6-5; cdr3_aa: CASSYKGIYGYTF; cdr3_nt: TGTGCCAGCAGTTACAAGGGGATCTATGGCTACACCTTC
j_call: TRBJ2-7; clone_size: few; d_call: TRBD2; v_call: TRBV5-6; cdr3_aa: CASSLAGVYEQYF; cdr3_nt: TGTGCCAGCAGCTTAGCGGGAGTCTACGAGCAGTACTTC
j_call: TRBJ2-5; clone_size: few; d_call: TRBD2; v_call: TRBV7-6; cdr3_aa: CASSLRGLAGQETQYF; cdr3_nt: TGTGCCAGCAGCCTAAGGGGACTAGCGGGACAAGAGACCCAGTACTTC
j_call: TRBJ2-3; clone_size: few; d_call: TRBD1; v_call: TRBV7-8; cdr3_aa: CASSFRGRTDTQYF; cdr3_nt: TGTGCCAGCAGCTTCAGGGGGCGAACAGATACGCAGTATTTT
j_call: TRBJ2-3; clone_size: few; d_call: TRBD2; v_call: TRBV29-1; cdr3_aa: CSVVSGGARDTQYF; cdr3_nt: TGCAGCGTTGTGTCGGGAGGGGCTAGAGATACGCAGTATTTT
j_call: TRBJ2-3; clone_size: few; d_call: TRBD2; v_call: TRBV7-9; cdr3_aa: CASSRTSGIDTQYF; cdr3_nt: TGTGCCAGCAGCCGGACTAGCGGGATTGATACGCAGTATTTT
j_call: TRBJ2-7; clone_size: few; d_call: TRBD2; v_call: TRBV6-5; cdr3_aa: CASTLAGVFHEQYF; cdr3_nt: TGTGCCAGCACCTTAGCGGGAGTGTTCCACGAGCAGTACTTC
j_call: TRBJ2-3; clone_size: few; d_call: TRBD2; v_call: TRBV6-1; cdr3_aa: CASSATPYSLSSGSTDTQYF; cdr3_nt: TGTGCCAGCAGTGCCACGCCTTATTCGCTCTCTAGCGGTTCCACAGATACGCAGTATTTT
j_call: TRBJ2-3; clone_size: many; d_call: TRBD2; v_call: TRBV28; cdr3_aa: CASSFSGTSGRSYF; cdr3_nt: TGTGCCAGCAGTTTCTCCGGGACTAGCGGGAGATCGTATTTT
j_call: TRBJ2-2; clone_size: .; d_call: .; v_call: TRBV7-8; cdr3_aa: CASSLVVNTGELFF; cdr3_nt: TGTGCCAGCAGCTTAGTTGTTAACACCGGGGAGCTGTTTTTT
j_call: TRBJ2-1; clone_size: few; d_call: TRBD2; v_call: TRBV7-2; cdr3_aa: CASSLGTSSNEQFF; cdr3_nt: TGTGCCAGCAGCTTAGGGACTAGTTCCAATGAGCAGTTCTTC
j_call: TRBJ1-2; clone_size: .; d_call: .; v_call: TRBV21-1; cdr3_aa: CASNRLTHGGRGYGYTF; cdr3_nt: TGTGCCAGCAACCGCCTCACCCACGGGGGGCGAGGGTATGGCTACACCTTC
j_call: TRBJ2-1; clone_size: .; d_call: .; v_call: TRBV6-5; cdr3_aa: CASSYGVEGGNEQFF; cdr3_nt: TGTGCCAGCAGTTATGGGGTAGAAGGGGGAAATGAGCAGTTCTTC
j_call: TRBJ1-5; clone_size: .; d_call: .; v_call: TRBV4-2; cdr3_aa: CASSQDLDNQPQHF; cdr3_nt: TGTGCCAGCAGCCAAGACCTTGACAATCAGCCCCAGCATTTT
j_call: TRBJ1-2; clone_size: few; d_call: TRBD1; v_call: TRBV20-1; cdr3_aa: CSATDRGGYTF; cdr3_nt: TGCAGTGCTACGGACAGGGGCGGCTACACCTTC
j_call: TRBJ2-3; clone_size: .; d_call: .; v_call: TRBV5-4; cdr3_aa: CASSLQNTPDTQYF; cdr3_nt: TGTGCCAGCAGCTTGCAAAATACGCCAGATACGCAGTATTTT
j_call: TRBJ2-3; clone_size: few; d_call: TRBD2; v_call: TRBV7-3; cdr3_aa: CASSRQLAGGSTDTQYF; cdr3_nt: TGTGCCAGCAGCCGACAACTAGCGGGAGGCAGCACAGATACGCAGTATTTT